This T cell receptor beta chain was found in a study of blood T cell repertoires in COVID-19. Study information: Spain, Italy and the United States supplied samples that represented acute and convalescent COVID-19. PBMCs, B-cell-depleted T cells, or T cells were the source of the cDNA or gDNA that made up the material.

The germline V and J ends were trimmed by 5 bases and 1 base, with 15 bases remaining between them. The CDR3 runs to 16 residues. Germline CDR1 SNHLY, CDR2 FYNNEI. As originally analysed: Using reference gene primer amplification, nucleated cell counts were estimated. Assay used: immunoSEQ multiplex PCR; TCRdb lists only in-frame clones, some missing. V and J calls and clone size are those listed in that table; D and trimming were worked out from the DNA. The data hold some 100,000 clones, with roughly nine tenths observed a single time. The TCR comes from a man between 60 and 75 years old with acute or convalescent COVID-19. Sequencing used peripheral blood. The chain couples TRBV2 to TRBJ2-1; D possibly corresponds to TRBD2 (5 bases). The CDR3 loop is CASSPLMGVSYNEQFF. CDR3 nucleotide sequence: TGTGCCAGCAGTCCTCTAATGGGAGTGTCCTACAATGAGCAGTTCTTC.